This T cell receptor (beta chain) was identified during a study of cytomegalovirus exposure and HLA in healthy donors. On this clone: The antigen is undetermined.

In the PCR, 60 Vbeta and 13 Jbeta primers were used. Produced via immunoSEQ multiplex PCR; TCRdb's table is partial and in-frame only. Here the sample spans about 120,000 clones, around four fifths being singletons. Between the trimmed V and J ends, which lost 4 bases and 5 bases, there was a span of 19 bases. There are 15 residues in the CDR3. Germline assignment: CDR1 SGHRS and CDR2 YFSETQ. Donors were nominally healthy when sampled, though unrecorded immune exposures were likely. The study's findings and limits: Highly shared variants forming one cluster were likely a sequencing artifact. A later analysis by the authors found several of the most significant clusters apparently linked to common viral pathogens. Earlier analysis looked at TCR beta V segments, and most were productive about 87% or about 30% of the time.

The genes are TRBV5-1 and TRBJ2-7; the D gene is possibly TRBD2 (5 bases). The receptor was derived from a woman in her forties in good health and CMV-seropositive. Sequencing used PBMCs. This CDR3 reads CASSPLAGLKDEQYF. CDR3 nucleotide sequence: TGCGCCAGCAGCCCCCTGGCGGGCCTTAAGGACGAGCAGTACTTC.